Below, 19 T cell receptor beta chains from the same sample are listed, as sequenced in a study of monozygotic twins with inflammatory bowel disease. From its re-call of the 5' RACE reads, TCRdb lists each CDR3 protein once, without DNA. This sample lists about 150,000 distinct CDR3 sequences; its ten largest clones have more than 0.95%. Sequences were obtained from blood. These receptors all stem from a human donor with ulcerative colitis or Crohn's disease, or a healthy co-twin of an affected twin (not recorded which).

The chain employs TRBV28 and TRBJ2-7; the D call of TRBD2 rests on TCRdb alone, since no DNA is present to check it. CDR3 length: 16 residues. Germline CDR1 MDHEN, CDR2 SYDVKM. This CDR3 is CASSLSSGTSGSEQYF.

The chain combines TRBV20-1 with TRBJ2-7; TCRdb indicates TRBD2, and absent DNA this call remains unverified. CDR3 length: 16 amino acids. Per the germline V gene, CDR1 is DFQATT and CDR2 is SNEGSKA (reference sequence). The CDR3 is CSARDRETTYSYEQYF.

The rearrangement links TRBV6-2 or TRBV6-3 to TRBJ1-5. The CDR3 totals 15 residues. In germline, CDR1 is MNHEY, CDR2 SVGEGT. The CDR3 sequence: CASSYLQGGNQPQHF.

The chain is built from TRBV20-1 and TRBJ1-5; absent DNA, TCRdb's TRBD1 call cannot be checked. Germline V gene lookup returns CDR1 DFQATT and CDR2 SNEGSKA (reference sequence). CDR3 length: 17 residues. The CDR3 loop reads CSAKGDVWGLLNQPQHF.

V gene TRBV6-5 combines with J gene TRBJ1-2; there is no DNA to check the TCRdb D call of TRBD1. This CDR3 region has 15 residues. Germline V gives CDR1 MNHEY, CDR2 SVGAGI. The CDR3 here is CASSSQGGSGVGYTF.

The chain is built from TRBV6-2 or TRBV6-3 and TRBJ1-5; TCRdb gives TRBD1 as the D gene, but with no DNA this cannot be confirmed. Germline values: CDR1 MNHEY, CDR2 SVGEGT. This CDR3 comprises 17 residues. The CDR3 sequence: CASRRTGGHGSNQPQHF.

The genes are TRBV30 and TRBJ2-7. The CDR3 is 13 residues long. The germline V gene has CDR1 GTSNPN and CDR2 SVGIG (reference sequence). CDR3 in amino acids: CAWSGAGINEQYF.

The chain combines TRBV14 with TRBJ2-1. The length of the CDR3 is 15 residues. Germline lookup yields CDR1 SGHDN and CDR2 FVKESK. CDR3 amino acids: CASSQKGTAINEQFF.

J is TRBJ2-5 and V is TRBV3-1. The CDR3 is 11 residues long. In germline, CDR1 is LGHDT, CDR2 YNNKEL (reference sequence). The CDR3 sequence: CASSQDLTQYF.

This chain uses TRBV5-1 with TRBJ2-1; TCRdb outputs TRBD2, but without DNA this stays unchecked. Germline CDR1 SGHRS, CDR2 YFSETQ. The CDR3 covers 18 residues. CDR3 region: CASSSHKGAGGSYNEQFF. Full variable domain (outside the CDR3, taken from reference TRBV5-1 and TRBJ2-1): KAGVTQTPRYLIKTRGQQVTLSCSPISGHRSVSWYQQTPGQGLQFLFEYFSETQRNKGNFPGRFSGRQFSNSRSEMNVSTLELGDSALYLCASSSHKGAGGSYNEQFFGPGTRLTVL.

V is TRBV24-1 and J is TRBJ2-1; TCRdb indicates TRBD2, and absent DNA this call remains unverified. Germline CDR1 KGHDR, CDR2 SFDVKD. The CDR3 is 13 residues long. The CDR3 protein is CATSEGTKREQFF.

This chain links TRBV5-4 with TRBJ2-4; the TRBD2 assignment by TCRdb is unverifiable without DNA. The CDR3 runs 14 residues. CDR1 is SGHNT, CDR2 YYREEE, per germline (reference sequence). Here the CDR3 reads CASSIEGTAGIQYF.

The chain combines TRBV15 with TRBJ2-7; TCRdb returns TRBD1, unconfirmable since there is no DNA. The V gene's germline CDR1 is LNHNV and CDR2 YYDKDF (reference sequence). The length of the CDR3 is 14 residues. The CDR3 spells CATSRERRNYEQYF.

The V call is TRBV5-6, the J call TRBJ1-1; TCRdb's D call, TRBD1, is unchecked because there is no DNA. The CDR3 runs to 14 residues. Germline V gives CDR1 SGHDT, CDR2 YYEEEE. The CDR3 protein is CASSSPTGGTEAFF.

J is TRBJ2-7 and V is TRBV6-2 or TRBV6-3; the D call from TCRdb, TRBD1, cannot be confirmed without DNA. Per the germline V gene, CDR1 is MNHEY and CDR2 is SVGEGT. This CDR3 has 14 residues. The CDR3 sequence is CASSYLFGTGEQYF.

This CDR3 is CSTRQGFGYTF. The V gene is TRBV20-1, the J gene TRBJ1-2; TCRdb reports TRBD1, a call that lacks DNA to check it against. The CDR3 has 11 residues. The germline V gene encodes CDR1 DFQATT and CDR2 SNEGSKA (reference sequence).

The V gene is TRBV7-9, the J gene TRBJ1-2. Germline values: CDR1 SEHNR, CDR2 FQNEAQ (reference sequence). The CDR3 has 14 amino acids. CDR3 loop: CASSLTPEEGGYTF.

V usage is TRBV27 and J usage is TRBJ1-5; the TRBD1 assignment by TCRdb is unverifiable without DNA. Germline CDR1 reads MNHEY; CDR2 reads SMNVEV (reference sequence). The CDR3 extends over 14 amino acids. CDR3 amino acids: CASSPVDRAGPQHF.

This chain links TRBV7-3 with TRBJ2-3; lacking DNA, the TRBD2 call made by TCRdb goes unchecked. Germline CDR1 is SGHTA and CDR2 is FQGTGA. This CDR3 has 15 amino acids. CDR3 amino acids: CASSPLGGEADTQNF.